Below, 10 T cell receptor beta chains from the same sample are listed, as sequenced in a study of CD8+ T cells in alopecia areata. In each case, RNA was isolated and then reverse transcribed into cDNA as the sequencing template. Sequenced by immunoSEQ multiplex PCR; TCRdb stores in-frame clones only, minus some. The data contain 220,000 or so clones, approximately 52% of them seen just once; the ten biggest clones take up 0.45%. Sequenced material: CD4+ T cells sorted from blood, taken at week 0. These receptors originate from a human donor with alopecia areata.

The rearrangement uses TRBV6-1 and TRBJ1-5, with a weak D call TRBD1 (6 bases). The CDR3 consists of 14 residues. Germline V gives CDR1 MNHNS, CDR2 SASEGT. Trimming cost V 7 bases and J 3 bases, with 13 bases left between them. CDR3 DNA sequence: TGTGCCAGCAATGGACAGATAATCAATCAGCCCCAGCATTTT. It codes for CASNGQIINQPQHF.

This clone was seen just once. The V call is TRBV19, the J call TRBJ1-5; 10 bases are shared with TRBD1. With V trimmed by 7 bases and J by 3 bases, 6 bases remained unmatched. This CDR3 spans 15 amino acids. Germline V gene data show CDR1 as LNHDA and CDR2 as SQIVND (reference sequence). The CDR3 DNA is TGTGCCAGTACCACAGGGACAGGGGCCAATCAGCCCCAGCATTTT. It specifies CASTTGTGANQPQHF.

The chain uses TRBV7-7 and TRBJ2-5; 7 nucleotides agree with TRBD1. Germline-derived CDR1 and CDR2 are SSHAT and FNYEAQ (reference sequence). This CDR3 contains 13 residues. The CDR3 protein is CASARGYQETQYF. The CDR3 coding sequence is TGTGCTAGCGCCAGGGGGTACCAAGAGACCCAGTACTTC.

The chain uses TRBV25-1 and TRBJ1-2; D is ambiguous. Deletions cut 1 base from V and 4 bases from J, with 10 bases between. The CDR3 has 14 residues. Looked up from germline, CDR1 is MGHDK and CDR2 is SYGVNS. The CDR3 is CASSEFSLSYGYTF. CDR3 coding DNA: TGTGCCAGCAGTGAATTTAGTCTGTCCTATGGCTACACCTTC.

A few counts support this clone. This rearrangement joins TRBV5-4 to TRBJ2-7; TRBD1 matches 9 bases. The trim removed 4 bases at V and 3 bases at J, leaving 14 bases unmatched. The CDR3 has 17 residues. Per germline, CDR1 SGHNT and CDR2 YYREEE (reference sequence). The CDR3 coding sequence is TGTGCCAGCAGCCCCTCAACAGGGGGCCTTCGATTCTACGAGCAGTACTTC. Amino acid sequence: CASSPSTGGLRFYEQYF.

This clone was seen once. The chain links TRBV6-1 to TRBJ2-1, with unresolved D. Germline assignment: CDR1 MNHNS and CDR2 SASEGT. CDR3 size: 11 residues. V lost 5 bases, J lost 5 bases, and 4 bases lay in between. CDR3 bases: TGTGCCAGCAGTTACAACAATGAGCAGTTCTTC. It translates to CASSYNNEQFF.

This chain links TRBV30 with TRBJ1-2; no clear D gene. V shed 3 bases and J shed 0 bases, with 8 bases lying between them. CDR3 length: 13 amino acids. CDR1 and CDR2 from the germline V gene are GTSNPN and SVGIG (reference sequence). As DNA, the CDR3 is TGTGCCTGGAGAGCGGAGTCTAACTATGGCTACACCTTC. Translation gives CAWRAESNYGYTF.

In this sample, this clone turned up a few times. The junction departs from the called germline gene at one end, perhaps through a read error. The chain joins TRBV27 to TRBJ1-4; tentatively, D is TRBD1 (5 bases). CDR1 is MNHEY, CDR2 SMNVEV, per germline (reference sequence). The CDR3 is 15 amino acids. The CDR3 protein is CASSLRGLQGEQLFF. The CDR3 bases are TGTGCCAGCAGTCTTAGGGGTCTCCAGGGTGAACAACTGTTTTTT.

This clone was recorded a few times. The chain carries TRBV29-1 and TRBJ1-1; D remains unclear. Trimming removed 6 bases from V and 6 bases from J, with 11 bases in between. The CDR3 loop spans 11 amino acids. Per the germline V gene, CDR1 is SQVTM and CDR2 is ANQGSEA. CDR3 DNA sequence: TGCAGCGTCGCCGGGTCCTCTGAAGCTTTCTTT. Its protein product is CSVAGSSEAFF.

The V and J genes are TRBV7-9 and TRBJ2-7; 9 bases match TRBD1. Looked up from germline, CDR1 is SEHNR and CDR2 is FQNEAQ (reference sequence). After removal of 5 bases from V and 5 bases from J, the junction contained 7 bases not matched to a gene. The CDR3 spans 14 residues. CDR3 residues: CASSRDREQDEQYF. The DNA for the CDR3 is TGTGCCAGCAGCAGGGACAGGGAGCAGGACGAGCAGTACTTC.